The 19 T cell receptor beta chains below were found in one sample sequenced in a study of blood T cell repertoires in COVID-19. Repertoires were generated with immunoSEQ multiplex PCR, while TCRdb's copy carries only in-frame clones and drops some. Of 120,000 or so clones listed, around nine tenths are singletons. What was sequenced was peripheral blood. Receptor source: a man in his fifties or sixties with acute or convalescent COVID-19.

This sequence joins TRBV6-1 and TRBJ1-1; D call uncertain. The V end was cut by 2 bases, the J end by 1 base, with 14 bases between. Per germline, CDR1 MNHNS and CDR2 SASEGT. This CDR3 comprises 16 residues. CDR3 bases: TGTGCCAGCAGTGAACTTCCGGAGTGGAAGAACACTGAAGCTTTCTTT. Amino acids: CASSELPEWKNTEAFF.

This clone was detected once. The rearrangement uses TRBV19 and TRBJ2-1; 7 bases fit TRBD2. The CDR3 sequence is 15 residues long. Germline-derived CDR1 and CDR2 are LNHDA and SQIVND (reference sequence). After removal of 9 bases from V and 0 bases from J, the junction contained 8 bases not matched to a gene. This CDR3 reads CASANGGSSYNEQFF. CDR3 in DNA: TGTGCCAGCGCGAATGGCGGGAGCTCCTACAATGAGCAGTTCTTC.

The rearrangement uses TRBV29-1 and TRBJ2-1; TRBD2 matches 10 bases. The CDR3 consists of 12 residues. V lost 4 bases to trimming and J lost 7 bases; unmatched junction nucleotides: 1. The germline CDR1 and CDR2 sequences are SQVTM and ANQGSEA. CDR3 sequence: CSVVTSGNEQFF. The CDR3 region has the DNA TGCAGCGTTGTGACTAGCGGGAATGAGCAGTTCTTC.

The J gene is TRBJ2-6, the V gene TRBV30; the match to TRBD2 covers 8 bases. V lost 3 bases and J lost 2; bases outside the gene matches: 3. CDR3 length: 15 residues. CDR1 is GTSNPN, CDR2 SVGIG, per germline (reference sequence). The CDR3 nucleotides read TGTGCCTGGAGACCAGCGGGAGCTGGGGCCAACGTCCTGACTTTC. It specifies CAWRPAGAGANVLTF.

V usage is TRBV6-6 and J usage is TRBJ2-5; D is possibly TRBD1 (6 bases). Looked up from germline, CDR1 is MNHNY and CDR2 is SVGAGI (reference sequence). Trimming shortened V by 5 bases and J by 5 bases, and 12 bases separated the two germline ends. The CDR3 is 13 amino acids. In DNA form, the CDR3 reads TGTGCCAGCAGTCCCCCAGGGGCCGAGACCCAGTACTTC. This translates into CASSPPGAETQYF.

Only a few counts were recorded for this clone. V gene TRBV5-1 combines with J gene TRBJ2-7, with TRBD2 identical over 7 bases. Trimming cost V 6 bases and J 6 bases; bases outside gene matches: 6. Germline CDR1 reads SGHRS; CDR2 reads YFSETQ. This CDR3 has 12 amino acids. The CDR3 bases are TGCGCCAGCAAGACCCCGGGAGGCGAGCAGTACTTC. It codes for CASKTPGGEQYF.

This rearrangement joins TRBV6-4 to TRBJ1-1; D gene unclear. Trimming removed 5 bases from V and 1 base from J, with 8 bases in between. Germline CDR1 is MRHNA and CDR2 is SNTAGT. CDR3 length: 13 residues. In DNA form, the CDR3 reads TGTGCCAGCAGTCAGAGGTCGAACACTGAAGCTTTCTTT. This gives the protein CASSQRSNTEAFF.

A few counts support this clone. The V call is TRBV5-1, the J call TRBJ2-3; 9 bases line up with TRBD1. The ends lost 4 bases at V and 3 bases at J; junction bases unmatched: 15. From germline, CDR1 is SGHRS and CDR2 YFSETQ. The CDR3 runs to 18 residues. The CDR3 sequence is CASSLSIVGQGGTDTQYF. The CDR3 DNA reads as TGCGCCAGCAGCCTGTCCATCGTGGGACAGGGAGGTACAGATACGCAGTATTTT.

The chain joins TRBV3-1 (or the pseudogene TRBV3-2) to TRBJ2-7; possible D gene TRBD1, 5 bases. CDR3 length: 16 residues. Germline CDR1 and CDR2: LGHDT and YNNKEL (reference sequence). Trimming shortened V by 0 bases and J by 6 bases, and 18 bases separated the two germline ends. The CDR3: CASSQEGAVTPSEQYF. In DNA, the CDR3 is TGTGCCAGCAGCCAAGAAGGGGCGGTGACCCCCTCCGAGCAGTACTTC.

V and J are TRBV7-2 and TRBJ2-5; D gene uncertain. V dropped 1 base and J dropped 7 bases, with 10 bases sitting between them. CDR1 and CDR2 from the germline V gene are SGHTA and FQGNSA. The CDR3 is made up of 13 amino acids. The CDR3 spells CASSLDRLGTQYF. CDR3 nucleotide sequence: TGTGCCAGCAGCTTAGATCGACTGGGGACCCAGTACTTC.

V is TRBV11-3 and J is TRBJ1-1, with unresolved D. Germline assignment: CDR1 SGHNT and CDR2 YENEEA. V was cut by 1 base and J by 1 base, with 7 bases left in between. The CDR3 is made up of 14 amino acids. CDR3 amino acids: CASSLGRGNTEAFF. The CDR3 region has the DNA TGTGCCAGCAGCTTAGGAAGAGGGAACACTGAAGCTTTCTTT.

The chain has TRBV30 and TRBJ1-2, with TRBD1 matching 7 bases. This CDR3 region has 12 residues. Unmatched junction bases numbered 3, after V lost 5 bases and J lost 3 bases. Germline values: CDR1 GTSNPN, CDR2 SVGIG (reference sequence). In DNA, the CDR3 is TGTGCCTGGGGCGGACAGGACTATGGCTACACCTTC. This translates into CAWGGQDYGYTF.

The chain links TRBV20-1 to TRBJ1-5, with TRBD1 matching 8 bases. The germline CDR1 and CDR2 sequences are DFQATT and SNEGSKA (reference sequence). CDR3 length: 20 residues. Trimming removed 3 bases from V and 7 bases from J; junction bases left unmatched: 26. The CDR3, as DNA: TGCAGTGCTAGTAAGCATGACGATGGACAGGGTAAACCAATGCTCCAGCCCCAGCATTTT. Translated, it gives CSASKHDDGQGKPMLQPQHF.

The CDR3: CASSSGLAGGPDTGELFF. In nucleotides, the CDR3 is TGTGCCAGCAGTTCGGGACTAGCGGGAGGGCCCGACACCGGGGAGCTGTTTTTT. J is TRBJ2-2 and V is TRBV5-4; 16 bases fit TRBD2. This CDR3 contains 18 residues. The germline CDR1 and CDR2 sequences are SGHNT and YYREEE (reference sequence). The V and J ends lost 5 bases and 3 bases, in that order; junction bases with no gene match: 7.

The rearrangement links TRBV13 to TRBJ2-2, with 10 bases that match TRBD1. The CDR3 loop spans 17 amino acids. V dropped 5 bases and J dropped 3; count of bases not matched to a gene: 9. Germline V gives CDR1 PRHDT, CDR2 FYEKMQ (reference sequence). The CDR3 region is CASSILDRGLYTGELFF. DNA for the CDR3: TGTGCCAGCAGCATTCTAGACAGGGGGCTCTACACCGGGGAGCTGTTTTTT.

The V gene is TRBV15, the J gene TRBJ1-1, with D maybe TRBD1 (5 bases). This CDR3 has 16 residues. CDR1 is LNHNV and CDR2 is YYDKDF in the germline V gene (reference sequence). The ends were cut back, 1 base at V and 0 bases at J, with 12 bases in the middle. CDR3 in amino acids: CATSRGREPMNTEAFF. Written as DNA, the CDR3 is TGTGCCACCAGCAGAGGCAGGGAACCCATGAACACTGAAGCTTTCTTT.

The CDR3 DNA follows: TGTGCCAGCAGTTACTCGTCCATAGGGGAGGGCGAGCAGTACTTC. Residues: CASSYSSIGEGEQYF. The chain carries TRBV6-5 and TRBJ2-7; 7 nucleotides agree with TRBD2. The CDR3 consists of 15 residues. Germline-derived CDR1 and CDR2 are MNHEY and SVGAGI. Germline trimming cut 0 bases from V and 6 bases from J; bases unmatched to any gene: 8.

This clone has only a few counts. The chain couples TRBV6-1 to TRBJ2-1; TRBD2 matches at 8 bases. Germline V lookup: CDR1 MNHNS, CDR2 SASEGT. Germline trimming cut 4 bases from V and 7 bases from J; bases unmatched to any gene: 6. This CDR3 has 14 residues. The CDR3 DNA reads as TGTGCCAGCAGTGCAGCGGGAGCGAGGAATGAGCAGTTCTTC. As protein: CASSAAGARNEQFF.

In nucleotides, the CDR3 is TGTGCCTGGAGTGTCGGGGTGGGGAGACCCTCTGGAAACACCATATATTTT. It yields the protein CAWSVGVGRPSGNTIYF. The rearrangement links TRBV30 to TRBJ1-3, with D unresolved. The germline gives CDR1 GTSNPN, CDR2 SVGIG (reference sequence). V gave up 0 bases and J gave up 0 bases, with 15 bases separating them. CDR3 length: 17 amino acids.